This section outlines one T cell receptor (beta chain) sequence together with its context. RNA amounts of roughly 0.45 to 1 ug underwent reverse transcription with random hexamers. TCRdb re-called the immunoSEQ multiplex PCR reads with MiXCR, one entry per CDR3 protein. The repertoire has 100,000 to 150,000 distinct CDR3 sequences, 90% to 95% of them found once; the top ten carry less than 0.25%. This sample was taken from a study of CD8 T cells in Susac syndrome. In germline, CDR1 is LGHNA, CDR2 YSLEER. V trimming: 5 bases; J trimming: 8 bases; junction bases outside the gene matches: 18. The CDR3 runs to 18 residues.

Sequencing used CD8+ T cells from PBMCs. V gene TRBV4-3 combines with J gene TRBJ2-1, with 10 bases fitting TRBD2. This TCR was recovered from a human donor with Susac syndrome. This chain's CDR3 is CASSLGLAGVSFSDEQFF. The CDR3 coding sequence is TGCGCCAGCAGCTTAGGGCTAGCGGGAGTAAGTTTTAGCGATGAGCAGTTCTTC.